This T cell receptor (beta chain) was sequenced in a study of metastatic and nonmetastatic thyroid tumors. The overall study: Repertoire data that came from the blood and tumor or nodule tissue of malignant and benign thyroid patients were compared. General observations from the study: Within blood and tumor, benign nodules reportedly had significantly lower TCR beta diversity than malignant thyroid tumors did.

Authors' processing steps: Across clinicopathological groups, CDR3 differences served as the basis for building a distant-metastasis classifier for papillary thyroid cancer. TCRdb re-called clones via MiXCR from the PCR reads. TCRdb, rather than the study authors, made the V and J calls. The data hold 10,000 to 15,000 clones, with 31% observed a single time. This CDR3 is built from 16 residues. J gave up 5 bases and V 5 bases, and 9 bases lay outside the gene matches. The germline gives CDR1 SGHAT, CDR2 FQNNGV. For this clone: Its antigen remains unknown.

All patients reached thyroid surgery having received no treatment beforehand. This rearrangement joins TRBV11-2 to TRBJ2-2; 9 bases match TRBD2. The sequencing sample was made of tumor tissue. The TCR was taken from a male donor with papillary thyroid cancer or a benign thyroid nodule (not recorded which). Some clones in this sample may be carry-over from other donors' samples. The CDR3 nucleotides read TGTGCCAGCAGCCTCTCTAGCGGGATCGGAACCGGGGAGCTGTTTTTT. Residues: CASSLSSGIGTGELFF.